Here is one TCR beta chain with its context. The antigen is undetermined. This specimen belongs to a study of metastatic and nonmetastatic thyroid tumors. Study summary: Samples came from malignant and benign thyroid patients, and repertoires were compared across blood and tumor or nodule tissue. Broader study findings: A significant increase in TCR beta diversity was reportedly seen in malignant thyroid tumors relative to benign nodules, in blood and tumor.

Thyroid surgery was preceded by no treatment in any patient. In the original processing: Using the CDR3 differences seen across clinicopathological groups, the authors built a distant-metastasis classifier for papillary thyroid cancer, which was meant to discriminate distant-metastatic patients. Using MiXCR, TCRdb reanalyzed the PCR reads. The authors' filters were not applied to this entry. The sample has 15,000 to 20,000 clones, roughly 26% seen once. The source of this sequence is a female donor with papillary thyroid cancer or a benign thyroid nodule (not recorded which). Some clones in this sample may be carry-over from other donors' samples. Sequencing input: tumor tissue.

CDR3 bases: TGTGCCAGCAGTTCGCTAGCGGGAGGGACCGGAATCGCCTACGAGCAGTACTTC. It translates to CASSSLAGGTGIAYEQYF. This chain links TRBV25-1 with TRBJ2-7; 12 positions agree with TRBD2. The V segment lost 5 bases and the J segment 2 bases; nucleotides outside the gene matches: 13. CDR1 MGHDK and CDR2 SYGVNS come from the germline V gene. This CDR3 comprises 18 residues.